This entry lists 20 T cell receptor beta chains sequenced from one sample in a study of neurological immune-mediated disorders. Using its own MiXCR run on the 5' RACE reads, TCRdb lists one record per CDR3 protein. This table holds about 38,000 distinct CDR3 sequences, 11% found once. Time point: technical triplicate 1. Sequencing was carried out using PBMCs. These receptor sequences come from a man between 60 and 75 years old with HTLV-1-associated myelopathy (HAM/TSP).

Many counts were recorded for this clonotype. The rearrangement joins TRBV5-1 to TRBJ1-6; D is unresolved. The CDR3 consists of 13 residues. The germline CDR1 and CDR2 sequences are SGHRS and YFSETQ. The ends were cut back, 2 bases at V and 7 bases at J, with 7 bases in the middle. CDR3 nucleotides: TGCGCCAGCAGCTTCTCGGAAAATTCACCCCTCCACTTT. Translating it yields CASSFSENSPLHF.

The sample holds many counts of this clonotype. This chain connects TRBV5-6 to TRBJ2-7; a weak D match, TRBD1 (6 bases). The V gene lost 4 bases and the J gene lost 2 bases, with 19 bases spanning the gap. CDR3 length: 16 residues. Per germline, CDR1 SGHDT and CDR2 YYEEEE. The CDR3 coding sequence is TGTGCCAGCAGCACTTCCCTACAGGGAGCCCCCTACGAGCAGTACTTC. This gives the protein CASSTSLQGAPYEQYF.

The table lists this clonotype with many counts. This chain joins TRBV7-2 and TRBJ2-2; D ambiguous. V gave up 1 base and J gave up 9 bases, with 6 bases separating them. The CDR3 runs 12 residues. CDR1 is SGHTA, CDR2 FQGNSA, per germline. DNA of the CDR3: TGTGCCAGCAGCTTAGGCAGGAGGGAGCTGTTTTTT. It specifies CASSLGRRELFF. The whole variable domain, remainder taken from reference TRBV7-2 and TRBJ2-2, is GAGVSQSPSNKVTEKGKDVELRCDPISGHTALYWYRQSLGQGLEFLIYFQGNSAPDKSGLPSDRFSAERTGGSVSTLTIQRTQQEDSAVYLCASSLGRRELFFGEGSRLTVL.

This clonotype was counted at least ten times. This sequence joins TRBV5-1 and TRBJ2-1; D call uncertain. This CDR3 has 15 residues. The germline CDR1 and CDR2 sequences are SGHRS and YFSETQ. Trimming took off 0 bases at V and 6 bases at J, with 13 bases between the two ends. In DNA, the CDR3 is TGCGCCAGCAGCTTGGAGCCAGCTCCAAGCAATGAGCAGTTCTTC. This translates into CASSLEPAPSNEQFF.

This clonotype was observed a few times. The V and J genes are TRBV5-1 and TRBJ1-1, with D unresolved. Germline values: CDR1 SGHRS, CDR2 YFSETQ. Trimming pared 0 bases from V and 1 base from J, leaving 7 bases between. CDR3 size: 14 residues. CDR3 nucleotides: TGCGCCAGCAGCTTGGAAGTCGCGAACACTGAAGCTTTCTTT. Amino acids: CASSLEVANTEAFF.

This clonotype appeared many times. The rearrangement uses TRBV7-6 and TRBJ2-3, with TRBD1 identical over 7 bases. The CDR3 length is 16 residues. CDR1 and CDR2 from the germline V gene are SGHVS and FNYEAQ. V was pared by 0 bases and J by 2 bases, with 5 bases of the junction left unmatched. The CDR3 loop reads CASSLAPRGHTDTQYF. CDR3 nucleotide sequence: TGTGCCAGCAGCTTAGCGCCGAGGGGGCACACAGATACGCAGTATTTT.

This clonotype was counted many times. CDR3 sequence reads: CASSYSSPTSNSPLHF. The DNA of the CDR3 is TGTGCCAGCAGTTACTCGTCCCCTACCAGTAATTCACCCCTCCACTTT. This chain joins TRBV6-5 and TRBJ1-6, with D uncertain. Trimming removed 0 bases from V and 6 bases from J, with 12 bases in between. The germline CDR1 and CDR2 sequences are MNHEY and SVGAGI. The CDR3 consists of 16 residues.

As for this clonotype: A junction end diverges from the germline sequence, so it may reflect a read error. The V and J genes are TRBV9 and TRBJ2-1, with 7 bases aligning to TRBD1. The CDR3 totals 16 residues. Per germline, CDR1 SGDLS and CDR2 YYNGEE. The CDR3 spells CASSLTGDANYNEQFF. The CDR3 region has the DNA TGTGCCAGCAGCCTCACAGGGGACGCGAACTACAATGAGCAATTCTTC.

This clonotype was seen many times. The gene calls are TRBV9 and TRBJ2-2, with 9 bases aligning to TRBD2. Germline V CDR1 and CDR2: SGDLS, YYNGEE. The CDR3 is made up of 19 amino acids. V shed 4 bases and J 2 bases; nucleotides not matched to a gene: 15. DNA of the CDR3: TGTGCCAGCAGCTTCCCAGGGGGGCTAGCGGGATTAAACACCGGGGAGCTGTTTTTT. Its protein product is CASSFPGGLAGLNTGELFF.

The chain joins TRBV9 to TRBJ1-4; D not resolved. This CDR3 comprises 14 residues. Germline CDR1 SGDLS, CDR2 YYNGEE. V was clipped by 7 bases and J by 10 bases, with 20 bases between them. The CDR3 DNA reads TGTGCCAGCGGCGGAACATGGAAGCGAGGAAAACTGTTTTTT. Protein: CASGGTWKRGKLFF.

V is TRBV11-2 and J is TRBJ2-3; possible D gene TRBD2, 5 bases. This CDR3 region has 15 residues. The V end was cut by 6 bases, the J end by 0 bases, with 13 bases between. Germline CDR1 reads SGHAT; CDR2 reads FQNNGV. CDR3 nucleotides: TGTGCCAGCAGAGCGAGGGCGACTAGCACAGATACGCAGTATTTT. It encodes CASRARATSTDTQYF.

J is TRBJ1-1 and V is TRBV7-9; TRBD1 aligns across 7 bases. Unmatched junction bases numbered 1, after V lost 6 bases and J lost 6 bases. The germline V gene has CDR1 SEHNR and CDR2 FQNEAQ (reference sequence). The CDR3 spans 11 residues. CDR3 region: CASRRGPEAFF. CDR3 nucleotide sequence: TGTGCCAGCAGGAGGGGGCCTGAAGCTTTCTTT.

This clonotype was counted many times. This chain connects TRBV3-1 to TRBJ2-7; 7 bases match TRBD1. V was clipped by 3 bases and J by 2 bases; unmatched bases: 4. This CDR3 has 14 residues. Per germline, CDR1 LGHDT and CDR2 YNNKEL (reference sequence). CDR3: CASSQNRGPYEQYF. In DNA, the CDR3 is TGTGCCAGCAGCCAGAACAGGGGCCCCTACGAGCAGTACTTC.

The sample holds many counts of this clonotype. The J gene is TRBJ1-2, the V gene TRBV24-1, with D uncertain. Per the germline V gene, CDR1 is KGHDR and CDR2 is SFDVKD. Between the trimmed V and J ends, which lost 5 bases and 0 bases, there was a span of 15 bases. The CDR3 loop spans 16 amino acids. The CDR3 region has the DNA TGTGCCACCAGTGGGGTAACAGAAACATCTAACTATGGCTACACCTTC. Translating it yields CATSGVTETSNYGYTF.

The gene calls are TRBV9 and TRBJ2-3, with 8 bases lining up with TRBD2. Germline CDR1 and CDR2: SGDLS and YYNGEE. V lost 6 bases and J lost 8; bases outside the gene matches: 14. This CDR3 is built from 15 residues. CDR3 in amino acids: CASNPGGSVTTTQYF. In DNA, the CDR3 is TGTGCCAGCAACCCGGGAGGGTCGGTCACAACTACGCAGTATTTT. The full variable domain, with the rest looked up from reference TRBV9 and TRBJ2-3, is DSGVTQTPKHLITATGQRVTLRCSPRSGDLSVYWYQQSLDQGLQFLIQYYNGEERAKGNILERFSAQQFPDLHSELNLSSLELGDSALYFCASNPGGSVTTTQYFGPGTRLTVL.

In this sample, this clonotype turned up many times. V is TRBV12-3 or TRBV12-4 and J is TRBJ1-2, with 7 bases matching TRBD1. CDR3 size: 15 residues. V dropped 1 base and J dropped 5; count of bases not matched to a gene: 7. The CDR3 sequence is CASSLGGQQEYGYTF. CDR3 in DNA: TGTGCCAGCAGTTTAGGGGGACAGCAAGAATATGGCTACACCTTC.

The table lists this clonotype with many counts. The genes are TRBV20-1 and TRBJ2-1, with 13 bases lining up with TRBD2. The J segment lost 5 bases and the V segment lost 5 bases, leaving 6 bases of the junction unmatched. Germline V gene data show CDR1 as DFQATT and CDR2 as SNEGSKA (reference sequence). This CDR3 contains 15 residues. In DNA form, the CDR3 reads TGCAGTGCTCCTCCCGGGACTAGCGGGAACAATGAGCAGTTCTTC. It codes for CSAPPGTSGNNEQFF.

This clonotype was detected many times. This rearrangement joins TRBV10-3 to TRBJ2-3, with 9 bases aligning to TRBD1. Germline V gene data show CDR1 as ENHRY and CDR2 as SYGVKD. The CDR3 is made up of 17 amino acids. The junction had 6 bases not matched to a gene; V was cut back by 0 bases and J by 2 bases. CDR3 coding DNA: TGTGCCATCAGTGAGTCGCCTGGGACAGGGATCACAGATACGCAGTATTTT. This codes for CAISESPGTGITDTQYF.

This clonotype was seen many times. The CDR3 region is CASRTGDRVVSTEAFF. In nucleotides, the CDR3 is TGTGCCAGCAGGACGGGGGACAGGGTCGTTTCCACTGAAGCTTTCTTT. This rearrangement joins TRBV28 to TRBJ1-1; the match to TRBD1 covers 9 bases. The CDR3 is 16 amino acids. Germline V gives CDR1 MDHEN, CDR2 SYDVKM. Losses at the gene ends were 6 bases for V and 4 bases for J; bases not matched to a gene: 12.

This clonotype was counted many times. The chain employs TRBV5-1 and TRBJ2-1; TRBD2 might be the D (6 bases). This CDR3 has 14 amino acids. Germline V gene lookup returns CDR1 SGHRS and CDR2 YFSETQ. Trimming removed 1 base from V and 7 bases from J, with 12 bases in between. For the CDR3, the DNA is TGCGCCAGCAGCTTGCGACTAGTTCCAAATGAGCAGTTCTTC. Translation gives CASSLRLVPNEQFF.